These T cell receptor beta chains were read from a single sample in a study of CD8 T cells in Susac syndrome. TCRdb called the immunoSEQ multiplex PCR reads again in MiXCR, with one record for every CDR3 protein. Of hundreds of thousands of distinct CDR3 sequences in the sample, about 93% are singletons; the top ten hold roughly 0.15%. Material: CD8+ T cells from PBMCs. Every receptor here comes from a human donor with multiple sclerosis. Each CDR3 is given with its conserved first and last residue. Each record gives: clone size, D gene, J gene, V gene, CDR3 DNA, CDR3 protein. The D gene is left open where the match is weak. Clone size is shown for a subset of rows, as once, few, many or a class of expanded clone.

. | . | TRBJ1-5 | TRBV6-2/TRBV6-3 | TGTGCCAGCCACCCATCGGGACTTAGCAATCAGCCCCAGCATTTT | CASHPSGLSNQPQHF
. | TRBD2 | TRBJ2-1 | TRBV9 | TGTGCCAGCAGCACCCGGACTAGCGGAGTACCCTCCTACAATGAGCAGTTCTTC | CASSTRTSGVPSYNEQFF
once | TRBD1 | TRBJ2-4 | TRBV5-1 | TGCGCCAGCAGCTTGTTGGGCCCCGACAGGGAAGCCAAAAACATTCAGTACTTC | CASSLLGPDREAKNIQYF
. | . | TRBJ2-2 | TRBV30 | TGTGCCTGGAGCCCATCCGTTGTACTGCGGGTACCGCACACCGGGGAGCTGTTTTTT | CAWSPSVVLRVPHTGELFF
few | TRBD2 | TRBJ2-3 | TRBV6-5 | TGTGCCAGCAGTTACTCAGTAGCGGGAGCTATAGATACGCAGTATTTT | CASSYSVAGAIDTQYF
. | . | TRBJ1-1 | TRBV20-1 | TGCAGTGCCCCAAATTGGGGGGAGGGAGAGTTCACTGAAGCTTTCTTT | CSAPNWGEGEFTEAFF
few | . | TRBJ2-5 | TRBV5-6 | TGTGCCAGCAGCTTGGCCATTCAAGAGACCCAGTACTTC | CASSLAIQETQYF
. | . | TRBJ1-1 | TRBV4-1 | TGCGCCAGCAGCCAAGTAAAAGGCGCTGAAGCTTTCTTT | CASSQVKGAEAFF
. | . | TRBJ2-1 | TRBV6-2/TRBV6-3 | TGTGCCAGCAGATTACAGCAAAACAATGAGCAGTTCTTC | CASRLQQNNEQFF
. | TRBD2 | TRBJ2-7 | TRBV5-1 | TGCGCCAGCAGCTTGGAGTGGGAAAGCGGGGGCGGCGAGCAGTACTTC | CASSLEWESGGGEQYF
. | . | TRBJ2-5 | TRBV6-2/TRBV6-3 | TGTGCCAGCAGTTACTCGCCTAGCGAGCTACAAGAGACCCAGTACTTC | CASSYSPSELQETQYF
. | TRBD1 | TRBJ1-1 | TRBV5-4 | TGTGCCAGCAGCTTTAGAGGACAGGAACAAGCTTTCTTT | CASSFRGQEQAFF
. | TRBD1 | TRBJ2-7 | TRBV27 | TGTGCCAGCAGTTTGCGGAAGACAGGGAACGAGCAGTACTTC | CASSLRKTGNEQYF
. | . | TRBJ1-2 | TRBV5-6 | TGTGCCAGCAGCTTTTCCTCCGGCAGATTCGATGGCTACACCTTC | CASSFSSGRFDGYTF
once | . | TRBJ2-1 | TRBV10-3 | TGTGCCATCAGTGAGTCGGTTTACGGGAACCCGTACAATGAGCAGTTCTTC | CAISESVYGNPYNEQFF
. | . | TRBJ1-2 | TRBV6-5 | TGTGCCAGCAGTTACGCCCAGTCGATTGGCTATGGCTACACCTTC | CASSYAQSIGYGYTF
. | . | TRBJ1-6 | TRBV5-1 | TGCGCCAGCAGCTTGGAACAGGGCCATAATTCACCCCTCCACTTT | CASSLEQGHNSPLHF
. | . | TRBJ2-7 | TRBV5-1 | TGCGCCAGCAGCTTGGGTGGCTCCTACTACGAGCAGTACTTC | CASSLGGSYYEQYF
. | . | TRBJ2-4 | TRBV19 | TGTGCCAGTAGTATGAGAGACGGGGGGCTGGTGATTCAGTACTTC | CASSMRDGGLVIQYF
once | . | TRBJ1-1 | TRBV27 | TGTGCCAGCAGCCTCTTTTACGGGCTTAACACTGAAGCTTTCTTT | CASSLFYGLNTEAFF
. | TRBD2 | TRBJ2-3 | TRBV11-2 | TGTGCCAGCAGCTTAGGGACTAGCGGCCTCACAGATACGCAGTATTTT | CASSLGTSGLTDTQYF
. | TRBD2 | TRBJ2-1 | TRBV12-3/TRBV12-4 | TGTGCCAGCAGGCCCGGGACTAGCAATGAGCAGTTCTTC | CASRPGTSNEQFF
. | . | TRBJ2-3 | TRBV10-3 | TGTGCCATCAGTGAGCCCTCCGGCGGCACAGATACGCAGTATTTT | CAISEPSGGTDTQYF
. | TRBD1 | TRBJ1-2 | TRBV7-9 | TGTGCCAGCAGCGCCACTGGGACAGTATATGGCTACACCTTC | CASSATGTVYGYTF
. | . | TRBJ2-1 | TRBV15 | TGTGCCACCAGCAGTTGGGCGGAGAATAGTATTGAGCAGTTCTTC | CATSSWAENSIEQFF
. | . | TRBJ1-5 | TRBV25-1 | TGTGCCAGCAGTGACTATAGCAATCAGCCCCAGCATTTT | CASSDYSNQPQHF
. | . | TRBJ2-2 | TRBV19 | TGTGCCAGTAGTATTTACCGAGTGAGCACCGGGGAGCTGTTTTTT | CASSIYRVSTGELFF
. | TRBD1 | TRBJ2-7 | TRBV5-6 | TGTGCCAGCAGCTCTAAAGTGACAGGGTGGGACGAGCAGTACTTC | CASSSKVTGWDEQYF
. | TRBD1 | TRBJ2-4 | TRBV7-9 | TGTGCCAGCAGCCGCCCGATCGACAGGGGGGCCAAAAACATTCAGTACTTC | CASSRPIDRGAKNIQYF
. | TRBD2 | TRBJ2-5 | TRBV29-1 | TGCAGCGTTGAATGGGGACGTAGCGGGGGGGCGTTACAAGAGACCCAGTACTTC | CSVEWGRSGGALQETQYF
. | TRBD1 | TRBJ1-5 | TRBV30 | TGTGCCTGGAGCGCTGGGACAGAGAATCAGCCCCAGCATTTT | CAWSAGTENQPQHF